This T cell receptor (beta chain) was observed in a study of spatial heterogeneity in lung cancer. Across the whole study: Bulk RNA-seq from matched material yielded a T cell module score that correlated strongly with TCR transcript counts in tumor regions. In the raw reads, each unique TCR and UMI combination was present more than ten times on average.

The CDR3 has 12 amino acids. Looked up from germline, CDR1 is KGHDR and CDR2 is SFDVKD. Trimming removed 5 bases at V and 8 bases at J, with 11 bases between. Described time point: sample taken at primary tumor resection. This clonotype was seen a handful of times. The antigen remains unidentified. Study results and caveats: Estimation of coverage gave values of about 7% for alpha and 13% for beta chains in tumor T cells. Counts of expanded intratumoral alpha and beta TCRs tracked tumor mutation counts.

TCRdb used MiXCR to reprocess the 5' RACE reads, holding one entry per CDR3 protein. The sample lists 20,000 to 30,000 distinct CDR3 sequences, 8.8% occurring once. The chain joins TRBV24-1 to TRBJ1-2; tentative D call: TRBD1 (5 bases). The material sequenced was lung tumor tissue, taken at surgery. The receptor was derived from a male donor with early-stage non-small cell lung cancer. CDR3 nucleotide sequence: TGTGCCACCAGTGTTGCGGGGCACGGCTACACCTTC. Translation gives CATSVAGHGYTF.